This entry is about one T cell receptor (beta chain). Its antigen is unidentified. These data originate in a study of CD8+CD57+ T cells in acquired aplastic anemia. At the level of the study: Sorted CD4+ plus CD8+ cells gave DNA averaging roughly 3 ug.

CDR3 size: 16 residues. Germline CDR1 reads MNHNS; CDR2 reads SASEGT. Trimming removed 6 bases from V and 0 bases from J; junction bases left unmatched: 5. Sequencing involved patients with CD8+CD57+ cell expansion previously shown by flow cytometry. There was no therapy given to any patient before the blood sampling took place. The study profiled TCR beta VDJ and CDR3 using genomic DNA as template. Each CDR3 protein gets one entry after TCRdb re-called the reads with MiXCR. The data contain over 150,000 distinct CDR3 sequences, about 60% of them singletons. Study results and limitations: The same twenty-nine CD8+ CDR3 sequences occurred in patients and in controls.

This chain uses TRBV6-1 with TRBJ2-7; 13 positions match TRBD2. This clonotype was obtained from a human donor with aplastic anemia. Sequencing was carried out using sorted CD4+, CD8+, or CD8+CD57+ T cells (not recorded which) from PBMCs. DNA for the CDR3: TGTGCCAGCAGACCTGGGACTAGCGGGACCTCCTACGAGCAGTACTTC. It specifies CASRPGTSGTSYEQYF.